Below, 27 T cell receptor beta chains from the same sample are listed, as sequenced in a study of human T cells and chemical hapten exposure (dated by TCRdb to the early 2020s). The time point label, read with the paper, signifies: patch test 1, 2 weeks after DPC sensitization. The treatment or condition label on this specimen signifies: therapeutic diphenylcyclopropenone sensitization with weekly scalp DPC. Receptor amplification or capture employed RACE. Sequenced on a NextSeq 500. TCRdb handled the public reads itself, with Q25 trimming in fastp and clone calling in MiXCR, and kept productive beta chains. One record per CDR3 amino acid sequence lists the most common genes and DNA. This sample is represented by roughly 100,000 distinct CDR3 sequences; roughly 9.6% of them were singletons. 3.5% of the sample rests with the top ten. The specimen was whole blood, collected in connection with sensitization to the hapten diphenylcyclopropenone (DPC). These receptors all come from a woman in her thirties or forties with alopecia areata. Some clones in this sample may be carry-over from other donors' samples.

The chain links TRBV6-6 to TRBJ1-1, with 7 bases fitting TRBD1. The germline V gene encodes CDR1 MNHNY and CDR2 SVGAGI (reference sequence). The CDR3 sequence is 15 residues long. V was pared by 6 bases and J by 0 bases, with 7 bases of the junction left unmatched. CDR3 bases: TGTGCCAGCAGGACAGACAGGGAGCTGAACACTGAAGCTTTCTTT. Protein: CASRTDRELNTEAFF.

This clonotype appeared many times. This rearrangement joins TRBV4-3 to TRBJ2-6; TRBD2 might be the D (7 bases). Trimming pared 0 bases from V and 4 bases from J, leaving 10 bases between. This CDR3 has 16 amino acids. Per the germline V gene, CDR1 is LGHNA and CDR2 is YSLEER. The CDR3, as DNA: TGCGCCAGCAGCCAAGATGGGGGGGCCGGGGCCAACGTCCTGACTTTC. Amino acid sequence: CASSQDGGAGANVLTF.

In its sample, this clonotype was seen a few times. The chain combines TRBV18 with TRBJ2-3, with 7 bases that match TRBD2. The CDR3 contains 14 residues. CDR1 is KGHSH, CDR2 LQKENI, per germline. V gave up 5 bases and J gave up 4 bases; unmatched junction bases: 6. The CDR3 is CASSKTSSPDTQYF. As DNA, the CDR3 is TGTGCCAGCTCAAAGACTAGCTCCCCAGATACGCAGTATTTT.

There are a few counts of this clonotype. The chain employs TRBV20-1 and TRBJ2-2; 11 bases fit TRBD2. Per the germline V gene, CDR1 is DFQATT and CDR2 is SNEGSKA (reference sequence). CDR3 length: 16 amino acids. V trimming: 0 bases; J trimming: 3 bases; junction bases outside the gene matches: 3. CDR3 nucleotide sequence: TGCAGTGCTAGAGATAGCGGGAGGGCCGACACCGGGGAGCTGTTTTTT. This gives the protein CSARDSGRADTGELFF.

This clonotype was recorded many times. The chain couples TRBV12-3 or TRBV12-4 to TRBJ2-6; tentative D call: TRBD1 (5 bases). This CDR3 is 19 amino acids long. Trimming took 3 bases from V and 0 from J, leaving 18 bases between them. Here the CDR3 reads CASSFFRVPISSGANVLTF. The CDR3, as DNA: TGTGCCAGCAGTTTTTTCAGGGTACCCATTAGCTCTGGGGCCAACGTCCTGACTTTC.

This clonotype was seen a few times. The chain employs TRBV9 and TRBJ1-2; D is undetermined. This CDR3 contains 15 residues. Trimming removed 0 bases at V and 2 bases at J, with 11 bases between. Germline V CDR1 and CDR2: SGDLS, YYNGEE. CDR3 region: CASSVGEGPNYGYTF. The DNA for the CDR3 is TGTGCCAGCAGCGTAGGGGAAGGGCCAAACTATGGCTACACCTTC.

The chain combines TRBV20-1 with TRBJ2-1, with D unclear. Germline V gene data show CDR1 as DFQATT and CDR2 as SNEGSKA (reference sequence). CDR3 size: 12 residues. Deletions cut 4 bases from V and 3 bases from J, with 7 bases between. The CDR3 protein is CSATNSYNEQFF. The CDR3 DNA reads TGCAGTGCTACAAATAGCTACAATGAGCAGTTCTTC.

V gene TRBV4-2 combines with J gene TRBJ1-6; D not certain. Germline CDR1 reads LGHNA; CDR2 reads YNFKEQ. CDR3 length equals 14 residues. V was cut by 4 bases and J by 7 bases, with 11 bases left in between. DNA for the CDR3: TGTGCCAGCAGCCGAGGAGGCTACAATTCACCCCTCCACTTT. Amino acids: CASSRGGYNSPLHF.

Ten or more counts support this clonotype. V is TRBV7-2 and J is TRBJ1-2; 7 bases line up with TRBD1. The length of the CDR3 is 16 residues. Trimming removed 5 bases from V and 6 bases from J; junction bases left unmatched: 15. Germline CDR1 reads SGHTA; CDR2 reads FQGNSA. CDR3 region: CASSPGPGQRLNGYTF. CDR3 in DNA: TGTGCCAGCAGCCCAGGCCCGGGACAGCGGCTAAATGGCTACACCTTC.

This clonotype has at least ten counts. V usage is TRBV4-1 and J usage is TRBJ2-1, with 14 bases lining up with TRBD2. The CDR3 is 16 amino acids. The V and J ends lost 0 bases and 9 bases, in that order; junction bases with no gene match: 4. CDR1 is MGHRA, CDR2 YSYEKL, per germline. CDR3 DNA sequence: TGCGCCAGCAGCCAAGACGGACTAGCGGGAGGAAGTGAGCAGTTCTTC. Protein sequence: CASSQDGLAGGSEQFF.

This clonotype was observed many times. The J gene is TRBJ2-1, the V gene TRBV6-6; TRBD1 matches at 8 bases. The CDR3 has 16 amino acids. CDR1 is MNHNY, CDR2 SVGAGI, per germline (reference sequence). V dropped 2 bases and J dropped 2; count of bases not matched to a gene: 5. The CDR3 region has the DNA TGTGCCAGCAGTTACCAGGGGGCTTCTGCCTACAATGAGCAGTTCTTC. It specifies CASSYQGASAYNEQFF.

V is TRBV4-3 and J is TRBJ1-5, with TRBD1 as a possible D gene (5 bases). Looked up from germline, CDR1 is LGHNA and CDR2 is YSLEER. Trimming left V 1 base short and J 1 base short, with 8 bases between. CDR3 size: 15 residues. The CDR3 coding sequence is TGCGCCAGCAGCCAAGTTCGGGGGAGCAATCAGCCCCAGCATTTT. Its translation: CASSQVRGSNQPQHF.

This clonotype was detected only a few times. The gene calls are TRBV18 and TRBJ2-1; 15 bases align to TRBD2. V was clipped by 0 bases and J by 5 bases; unmatched bases: 2. The CDR3 spans 17 residues. Germline V gene data show CDR1 as KGHSH and CDR2 as LQKENI. The CDR3: CASSPPGLAGGNNEQFF. The CDR3 DNA sequence: TGTGCCAGCTCACCACCCGGACTAGCGGGGGGGAACAATGAGCAGTTCTTC. The variable domain in full, completed from reference TRBV18 and TRBJ2-1, reads NAGVMQNPRHLVRRRGQEARLRCSPMKGHSHVYWYRQLPEEGLKFMVYLQKENIIDESGMPKERFSAEFPKEGPSILRIQQVVRGDSAAYFCASSPPGLAGGNNEQFFGPGTRLTVL.

This clonotype was recorded a few times. The chain employs TRBV20-1 and TRBJ2-2; 7 bases agree with TRBD2. CDR1 and CDR2 (germline): DFQATT, SNEGSKA (reference sequence). The CDR3 spans 15 residues. The V and J ends lost 3 bases and 4 bases, in that order; junction bases with no gene match: 8. CDR3 nucleotide sequence: TGCAGTGCTAGCAGGGCGGGAGTCCCCACCGGGGAGCTGTTTTTT. Amino acids: CSASRAGVPTGELFF.

In this sample, this clonotype turned up many times. CDR3 bases: TGTGCCTGGAGTTTTCAGGGGCTGGGTACGCAGTATTTT. It encodes CAWSFQGLGTQYF. V and J are TRBV30 and TRBJ2-3; D perhaps matches TRBD1 (6 bases). Germline V lookup: CDR1 GTSNPN, CDR2 SVGIG (reference sequence). There are 13 residues in the CDR3. V shed 2 bases and J shed 8 bases, with 14 bases lying between them.

This clonotype has more than one count but fewer than ten. The DNA for the CDR3 is TGTGCCATCAGTGCAGCCCCGCAGGTGGGTGAGCAGTTCTTC. It is translated as CAISAAPQVGEQFF. This chain links TRBV10-3 with TRBJ2-1; D uncertain. This CDR3 comprises 14 residues. Germline V gene sequence: CDR1 ENHRY, CDR2 SYGVKD. Trimming removed 4 bases at V and 9 bases at J, with 16 bases between.

This clonotype has at least ten counts. The gene calls are TRBV19 and TRBJ1-1; weak D call: TRBD1 (6 bases). Germline CDR1 reads LNHDA; CDR2 reads SQIVND (reference sequence). The V and J ends lost 5 bases and 2 bases respectively, with 12 bases between them. This CDR3 contains 14 residues. CDR3 sequence: CASSRGGANTEAFF. DNA of the CDR3: TGTGCCAGTAGTCGTGGGGGGGCAAACACTGAAGCTTTCTTT.

This chain joins TRBV3-1 and TRBJ1-6; D remains unclear. The length of the CDR3 is 17 residues. Germline-derived CDR1 and CDR2 are LGHDT and YNNKEL (reference sequence). V was shortened by 0 bases and J by 10 bases, with 19 bases between the two germline ends. DNA of the CDR3: TGTGCCAGCAGCCAAGATAGATTCGAGGGAGTTCGGTCACCCCTCCACTTT. The encoded protein is CASSQDRFEGVRSPLHF.

The rearrangement joins TRBV12-5 to TRBJ1-1; D remains unclear. Germline lookup yields CDR1 LGHNT and CDR2 FRNRAP. Trimming took off 6 bases at V and 4 bases at J, with 12 bases between the two ends. This CDR3 has 13 amino acids. As DNA, the CDR3 is TGTGCTAGTGGGGGCCGGGGTGTCACTGAAGCTTTCTTT. Protein product: CASGGRGVTEAFF.

The rearrangement joins TRBV20-1 to TRBJ2-5; D is uncertain. This CDR3 comprises 11 residues. The V gene lost 6 bases and the J gene lost 0 bases, with 5 bases spanning the gap. Germline CDR1 is DFQATT and CDR2 is SNEGSKA (reference sequence). The CDR3 loop reads CSAGHQETQYF. For the CDR3, the DNA is TGCAGTGCCGGACACCAAGAGACCCAGTACTTC.

The rearrangement links TRBV4-3 to TRBJ2-1; 7 nucleotides match TRBD1. Germline V gives CDR1 LGHNA, CDR2 YSLEER. The CDR3 is 15 amino acids. V was pared by 2 bases and J by 10 bases, with 11 bases of the junction left unmatched. The CDR3: CASSQQGQVWEEQFF. Here the CDR3 DNA reads TGCGCCAGCAGCCAACAAGGACAGGTGTGGGAAGAGCAGTTCTTC.

The chain combines TRBV7-9 with TRBJ1-2, with D possibly TRBD1 on 6 matching bases. In germline, CDR1 is SEHNR, CDR2 FQNEAQ (reference sequence). The CDR3 length is 15 residues. V dropped 5 bases and J dropped 2 bases, with 15 bases sitting between them. The CDR3 sequence: CASSPSLTGNYGYTF. The CDR3 nucleotides read TGTGCCAGCAGCCCTAGCCTAACAGGGAACTATGGCTACACCTTC.

The rearrangement links TRBV5-1 to TRBJ2-3, with 8 bases that match TRBD1. The germline gives CDR1 SGHRS, CDR2 YFSETQ. With 2 bases clipped from V and 8 bases from J, the junction kept 7 bases outside the gene matches. The CDR3 contains 14 residues. The CDR3 sequence: CASSFGQGAATQYF. CDR3 in DNA: TGCGCCAGCAGCTTTGGGCAGGGGGCGGCTACGCAGTATTTT.

This clonotype was counted at least ten times. The V and J genes are TRBV9 and TRBJ2-5; D possibly corresponds to TRBD2 (6 bases). With 3 bases removed from V and 2 bases from J, the gap between germline ends came to 11 bases. Germline CDR1 reads SGDLS; CDR2 reads YYNGEE. CDR3 length: 14 residues. CDR3 DNA: TGTGCCAGCAGCGGGGCAGGACTACAAGAGACCCAGTACTTC. It translates to CASSGAGLQETQYF.

CDR3 DNA sequence: TGTGCCAGCAGCCGAAGACAGGGGGCGAACACCGGGGAGCTGTTTTTT. It is translated as CASSRRQGANTGELFF. The V call is TRBV11-2, the J call TRBJ2-2, with 9 bases fitting TRBD1. CDR3 length: 16 amino acids. CDR1 SGHAT and CDR2 FQNNGV come from the germline V gene. Trimming at V came to 5 bases and at J to 0 bases, leaving 4 bases not matched to a gene.

This chain uses TRBV25-1 with TRBJ2-5, with a tentative D call TRBD2 (5 bases). Germline CDR1 MGHDK, CDR2 SYGVNS. Trimming took 6 bases from V and 8 from J, leaving 19 bases between them. The CDR3 consists of 14 residues. The CDR3 loop is CASSGAGWERTQYF. CDR3 coding DNA: TGTGCCAGCAGCGGAGCCGGTTGGGAGCGAACCCAGTACTTC.

The chain joins TRBV20-1 to TRBJ1-1, with 7 bases that match TRBD1. Trimming at V came to 8 bases and at J to 1 base, leaving 7 bases not matched to a gene. CDR1 is DFQATT, CDR2 SNEGSKA, per germline (reference sequence). CDR3 length: 13 amino acids. The CDR3 DNA reads as TGCAGTTGTCCGGGACAGACGAACACTGAAGCTTTCTTT. Protein product: CSCPGQTNTEAFF.